These 5 T cell receptor beta chains share one sample of origin, sequenced in a study of shared clonotypes between healthy human individuals. Only CD45RO-negative cells positively selected for CCR7 counted as naive CD8 cells, so terminally differentiated effector memory CD45RA+ cells were excluded. Here immunoSEQ multiplex PCR was the method, and the copy in TCRdb shows in-frame clones only, minus some. The sample records under 2,000,000 clones, approximately 94% being singletons. Source material: naive CD8+ T cells sorted from blood. Receptors were obtained from a man younger than 35 in good health.

The CDR3 region has the DNA TGTGCCAGCAGTTGGCGGAGCGGGGGCGAAAACATTCAGTACTTC. Its translation is CASSWRSGGENIQYF. J is TRBJ2-4 and V is TRBV27, with 8 bases fitting TRBD2. Germline loops: CDR1 MNHEY, CDR2 SMNVEV (reference sequence). Trimming removed 4 bases from V and 5 bases from J; junction bases left unmatched: 7. The CDR3 sequence is 15 residues long.

This clone was found once. Other nucleotide sequences in the sample specify the same CDR3. This sequence joins TRBV29-1 and TRBJ2-7; 10 bases fit TRBD1. CDR1 and CDR2 (germline): SQVTM, ANQGSEA. The CDR3 sequence is 14 residues long. The V segment lost 1 base and the J segment 0 bases; nucleotides outside the gene matches: 0. The CDR3 reads CSVEGTGGSYEQYF. The CDR3 coding sequence is TGCAGCGTTGAAGGGACAGGGGGCTCCTACGAGCAGTACTTC.

This clone was recorded once. The same CDR3 also results from other DNA sequences found in this sample. The chain combines TRBV7-3 with TRBJ2-5; D possibly corresponds to TRBD2 (5 bases). Germline lookup yields CDR1 SGHTA and CDR2 FQGTGA. Trimming shortened V by 4 bases and J by 5 bases, and 8 bases separated the two germline ends. This CDR3 has 12 residues. The CDR3 here is CASSSPGETQYF. The CDR3 bases are TGTGCCAGCAGCTCCCCGGGGGAGACCCAGTACTTC.

In regard to this clone: The sample carries other DNA sequences with the same CDR3. This sequence joins TRBV7-2 and TRBJ2-3; D is possibly TRBD1 or TRBD2 (5 bases each). Germline CDR1 reads SGHTA; CDR2 reads FQGNSA. Trimming shortened V by 1 base and J by 1 base, and 12 bases separated the two germline ends. The CDR3 runs to 16 residues. This CDR3 reads CASSLVTGRGTDTQYF. The CDR3 DNA follows: TGTGCCAGCAGCTTAGTAACGGGGCGCGGCACAGATACGCAGTATTTT. Full variable domain (missing parts from reference TRBV7-2 and TRBJ2-3): GAGVSQSPSNKVTEKGKDVELRCDPISGHTALYWYRQSLGQGLEFLIYFQGNSAPDKSGLPSDRFSAERTGGSVSTLTIQRTQQEDSAVYLCASSLVTGRGTDTQYFGPGTRLTVL.

The chain has TRBV5-6 and TRBJ2-1; D call uncertain. Germline V gene data show CDR1 as SGHDT and CDR2 as YYEEEE. The CDR3 extends over 11 amino acids. V dropped 0 bases and J dropped 11 bases, with 6 bases sitting between them. The CDR3 bases are TGTGCCAGCAGCTTGGGGGCACAGCAGTTCTTC. Encoded protein: CASSLGAQQFF.